The 29 T cell receptor beta chains below were found in one sample sequenced in a study of blood T cell repertoires in COVID-19. The protocol was immunoSEQ multiplex PCR, while the TCRdb copy is restricted to in-frame clones and leaves out a portion. The sample has about 94,000 clones, 75% to 90% seen once. The sequenced sample was peripheral blood. The receptor source for this set is a human donor in a cohort sampled during active COVID-19.

The chain combines TRBV5-1 with TRBJ2-5; 10 bases map to TRBD1. The CDR3 has 17 amino acids. V was pared by 4 bases and J by 5 bases, with 14 bases of the junction left unmatched. Germline V gives CDR1 SGHRS, CDR2 YFSETQ. The CDR3 bases are TGCGCCAGCAGCCCCGGACAGGGGGGGAACAAAGGGGAGACCCAGTACTTC. Residues: CASSPGQGGNKGETQYF. Full variable domain (missing parts from reference TRBV5-1 and TRBJ2-5): KAGVTQTPRYLIKTRGQQVTLSCSPISGHRSVSWYQQTPGQGLQFLFEYFSETQRNKGNFPGRFSGRQFSNSRSEMNVSTLELGDSALYLCASSPGQGGNKGETQYFGPGTRLLVL.

The chain joins TRBV29-1 to TRBJ2-7; the D gene is possibly TRBD2 (6 bases). CDR1 and CDR2 (germline): SQVTM, ANQGSEA. CDR3 size: 15 residues. V gave up 7 bases and J gave up 3 bases, with 22 bases separating them. As DNA, the CDR3 is TGCAGCGCCGCTCCCTGGGCTAGCGATCGCTACGAGCAGTACTTC. It yields the protein CSAAPWASDRYEQYF.

CDR3 DNA: TGTGCCAGCAGCTTACAGGGGCCCTACTACGAGCAGTACTTC. Translating gives CASSLQGPYYEQYF. The chain has TRBV5-4 and TRBJ2-7; 7 nucleotides agree with TRBD1. CDR3 size: 14 residues. J was trimmed by 3 bases and V by 2 bases; bases with no gene match: 5. Germline CDR1 reads SGHNT; CDR2 reads YYREEE (reference sequence). The full variable domain, completed using reference TRBV5-4 and TRBJ2-7, is ETGVTQSPTHLIKTRGQQVTLRCSSQSGHNTVSWYQQALGQGPQFIFQYYREEENGRGNFPPRFSGLQFPNYSSELNVNALELDDSALYLCASSLQGPYYEQYFGPGTRLTVT.

The chain uses TRBV9 and TRBJ1-1; D may be TRBD1 (5 bases). The CDR3 consists of 14 residues. The V gene's germline CDR1 is SGDLS and CDR2 YYNGEE. V lost 6 bases and J lost 0, with 12 bases in between. The CDR3 sequence is CASTLTDLNTEAFF. The CDR3 coding sequence is TGTGCCAGCACCCTGACAGATTTGAACACTGAAGCTTTCTTT.

This clone was counted once. V is TRBV28 and J is TRBJ2-2; 8 nucleotides match TRBD1. The CDR3 totals 14 residues. Germline CDR1 MDHEN, CDR2 SYDVKM. With V trimmed by 7 bases and J by 5 bases, 6 bases remained unmatched. The CDR3 sequence: CASIPGQATGELFF. CDR3 bases: TGTGCCAGCATCCCGGGACAGGCTACCGGGGAGCTGTTTTTT.

The V and J genes are TRBV5-6 and TRBJ2-4; D is ambiguous. This CDR3 is built from 15 residues. V lost 0 bases to trimming and J lost 0 bases, with 7 bases between them. From germline, CDR1 is SGHDT and CDR2 YYEEEE. The CDR3 DNA reads TGTGCCAGCAGCTTGGGACACCTAGCCAAAAACATTCAGTACTTC. This encodes CASSLGHLAKNIQYF.

CDR3 in amino acids: CASSFYAFRGEETQYF. The CDR3 coding sequence is TGTGCCAGCAGCTTCTATGCTTTCAGGGGAGAAGAGACCCAGTACTTC. This chain joins TRBV7-8 and TRBJ2-5; TRBD1 is a possible D gene (6 bases). V was clipped by 3 bases and J by 3 bases, with 17 bases between them. There are 16 residues in the CDR3. The germline V gene has CDR1 SGHVS and CDR2 FQNEAQ.

The chain is built from TRBV28 and TRBJ2-7; 7 bases fit TRBD2. The trim removed 7 bases at V and 2 bases at J, leaving 8 bases unmatched. CDR1 MDHEN and CDR2 SYDVKM come from the germline V gene. The CDR3 totals 14 residues. The chain's CDR3 is CASIRGGLTYEQYF. CDR3 nucleotide sequence: TGTGCCAGCATAAGGGGAGGGCTAACCTACGAGCAGTACTTC.

The rearrangement joins TRBV6-5 to TRBJ2-7; 9 bases fit TRBD1. The CDR3 extends over 14 amino acids. The germline V gene encodes CDR1 MNHEY and CDR2 SVGAGI. The V gene end was trimmed by 4 bases and the J gene end by 3 bases; junction bases not matched to a gene: 4. This chain's CDR3 is CASSLGQGVYEQYF. In nucleotides, the CDR3 is TGTGCCAGCAGTTTGGGACAGGGAGTCTACGAGCAGTACTTC.

V is TRBV2 and J is TRBJ2-1; 14 nucleotides line up with TRBD2. J lost 4 bases, V lost 5 bases, and 1 base had no gene match. Germline V CDR1 and CDR2: SNHLY, FYNNEI. The CDR3 consists of 15 residues. In nucleotides, the CDR3 is TGTGCCAGCAGTCGACTAGCGGGAGGGTACAATGAGCAGTTCTTC. Its translation is CASSRLAGGYNEQFF.

This chain uses TRBV6-4 with TRBJ2-1, with TRBD1 matching 8 bases. This CDR3 has 15 amino acids. V was pared by 0 bases and J by 8 bases, with 6 bases of the junction left unmatched. In germline, CDR1 is MRHNA, CDR2 SNTAGT. CDR3 in amino acids: CASSDSNRGADEQFF. CDR3 bases: TGTGCCAGCAGTGACTCGAACAGGGGGGCGGATGAGCAGTTCTTC.

The chain uses TRBV2 and TRBJ1-4, with D possibly TRBD1 on 5 matching bases. V lost 2 bases and J lost 7, with 11 bases in between. CDR3 size: 14 residues. Germline CDR1 reads SNHLY; CDR2 reads FYNNEI. The CDR3: CASSEQGDGEKLFF. DNA of the CDR3: TGTGCCAGCAGTGAACAGGGTGACGGTGAAAAACTGTTTTTT.

The chain employs TRBV7-9 and TRBJ2-3; D may be TRBD2 (5 bases). This CDR3 comprises 14 residues. Germline CDR1 SEHNR, CDR2 FQNEAQ (reference sequence). The V end was cut by 2 bases, the J end by 0 bases, with 6 bases between. CDR3 bases: TGTGCCAGCAGCTTAACGGGGAGCACAGATACGCAGTATTTT. The encoded protein is CASSLTGSTDTQYF.

The chain recombines TRBV30 with TRBJ1-5; 8 nucleotides line up with TRBD1. The V segment lost 1 base and the J segment 0 bases; nucleotides outside the gene matches: 11. Germline V gives CDR1 GTSNPN, CDR2 SVGIG (reference sequence). The CDR3 spans 18 residues. For the CDR3, the DNA is TGTGCCTGGAGTGCCGACCGGGACAGGCATTATAGCAATCAGCCCCAGCATTTT. Amino acids: CAWSADRDRHYSNQPQHF.

J is TRBJ2-5 and V is TRBV5-6; TRBD1 might be the D (6 bases). Germline V CDR1 and CDR2: SGHDT, YYEEEE. Trimming cost V 3 bases and J 3 bases, with 12 bases left between them. CDR3 length: 14 residues. DNA for the CDR3: TGTGCCAGCAGCTCCCGGGACACCGAAGAGACCCAGTACTTC. It specifies CASSSRDTEETQYF.

This chain uses TRBV27 with TRBJ1-5; 9 bases fit TRBD1. Germline CDR1 and CDR2: MNHEY and SMNVEV (reference sequence). Losses at the gene ends were 3 bases for V and 5 bases for J; bases not matched to a gene: 5. The CDR3 runs 15 residues. The DNA for the CDR3 is TGTGCCAGCAGTTTCGCCGGGACAGGGTATCAGCCCCAGCATTTT. This translates into CASSFAGTGYQPQHF.

The rearrangement links TRBV2 to TRBJ2-7, with 8 bases fitting TRBD1. Germline CDR1 reads SNHLY; CDR2 reads FYNNEI. The J segment lost 0 bases and the V segment lost 6 bases, leaving 7 bases of the junction unmatched. This CDR3 comprises 15 residues. CDR3 protein: CASSGLRGPSYEQYF. The CDR3, as DNA: TGTGCCAGCAGCGGTCTCAGGGGGCCCTCCTACGAGCAGTACTTC.

This chain connects TRBV11-2 to TRBJ2-5; D gene unclear. The CDR3 is 15 residues long. Germline assignment: CDR1 SGHAT and CDR2 FQNNGV. V was clipped by 2 bases and J by 5 bases, with 15 bases between them. In DNA, the CDR3 is TGTGCCAGCAGCTTATCTAGAGAAGGTACCGAGACCCAGTACTTC. It encodes CASSLSREGTETQYF.

This clone was seen a single time. The V call is TRBV7-9, the J call TRBJ1-2; D gene uncertain. The CDR3 spans 14 residues. The germline V gene encodes CDR1 SEHNR and CDR2 FQNEAQ (reference sequence). V was shortened by 5 bases and J by 5 bases, with 15 bases between the two germline ends. The chain's CDR3 is CASSPGSRAYGYTF. In DNA form, the CDR3 reads TGTGCCAGCAGCCCCGGGTCGAGGGCATATGGCTACACCTTC.

The chain uses TRBV28 and TRBJ2-7, with 8 bases lining up with TRBD2. Germline CDR1 is MDHEN and CDR2 is SYDVKM. Losses at the gene ends were 5 bases for V and 0 bases for J; bases not matched to a gene: 12. The CDR3 spans 17 residues. The CDR3 reads CASSLYDFGTSSYEQYF. The CDR3 DNA reads as TGTGCCAGCAGTCTATACGATTTTGGGACTAGCTCCTACGAGCAGTACTTC.

The genes are TRBV18 and TRBJ2-4; no firm D call. The CDR3 is made up of 14 amino acids. CDR1 KGHSH and CDR2 LQKENI come from the germline V gene. V shed 3 bases and J shed 0 bases, with 6 bases lying between them. DNA of the CDR3: TGTGCCAGCTCACCGGCTGGAGCCAAAAACATTCAGTACTTC. Amino acid sequence: CASSPAGAKNIQYF.

V usage is TRBV7-2 and J usage is TRBJ2-7; 8 bases are shared with TRBD2. Germline CDR1 and CDR2: SGHTA and FQGNSA. The CDR3 runs 16 residues. V was clipped by 5 bases and J by 5 bases; unmatched bases: 14. The CDR3 protein is CASSLTPLAGQNEQYF. The CDR3 coding sequence is TGTGCCAGCAGCCTCACGCCCCTAGCGGGCCAAAACGAGCAGTACTTC.

The chain employs TRBV30 and TRBJ1-1; D possibly corresponds to TRBD1 (5 bases). Germline V gene lookup returns CDR1 GTSNPN and CDR2 SVGIG (reference sequence). This CDR3 is 17 amino acids long. V lost 6 bases and J 3 bases, leaving 26 bases between the germline ends. This CDR3 reads CACLRLGHLKWDTEAFF. The CDR3 nucleotides are TGTGCCTGCTTGCGGCTTGGACACCTGAAGTGGGACACTGAAGCTTTCTTT.

The chain carries TRBV19 and TRBJ2-7; 9 nucleotides agree with TRBD2. This CDR3 contains 14 residues. Trimming cost V 6 bases and J 3 bases; bases outside gene matches: 6. Looked up from germline, CDR1 is LNHDA and CDR2 is SQIVND (reference sequence). CDR3 coding DNA: TGTGCCAGTAGGATTAGCGGGAGTGGCTACGAGCAGTACTTC. It specifies CASRISGSGYEQYF.

The chain carries TRBV5-4 and TRBJ2-4; TRBD1 agrees at 7 bases. The V gene's germline CDR1 is SGHNT and CDR2 YYREEE (reference sequence). Trimming took 0 bases from V and 0 from J; bases not matched to a gene: 3. The CDR3 extends over 16 amino acids. The CDR3 spells CASSLEQGLAKNIQYF. CDR3 DNA sequence: TGTGCCAGCAGCTTGGAACAGGGGCTAGCCAAAAACATTCAGTACTTC.

The rearrangement joins TRBV10-3 to TRBJ2-3; the D gene is possibly TRBD2 (6 bases). V dropped 4 bases and J dropped 0 bases, with 11 bases sitting between them. This CDR3 spans 15 amino acids. The germline gives CDR1 ENHRY, CDR2 SYGVKD. CDR3 sequence reads: CAISGDFLSTDTQYF. The CDR3 coding sequence is TGTGCCATCAGTGGGGACTTCCTGAGCACAGATACGCAGTATTTT.

The chain links TRBV2 to TRBJ1-5; a possible D gene is TRBD1 (5 bases). This CDR3 has 15 amino acids. Trimming shortened V by 5 bases and J by 2 bases, and 13 bases separated the two germline ends. The germline CDR1 and CDR2 sequences are SNHLY and FYNNEI. CDR3 sequence reads: CASSPNTGGNQPQHF. The CDR3 DNA reads TGTGCCAGCAGTCCTAATACGGGGGGCAATCAGCCCCAGCATTTT.

The chain employs TRBV12-3 or TRBV12-4 and TRBJ2-5; D is ambiguous. The length of the CDR3 is 12 residues. The germline V and J ends were trimmed by 5 bases and 6 bases, with 10 bases remaining between them. CDR3 bases: TGTGCCAGCAGTCATTGGGCGAAGACCCAGTACTTC. This codes for CASSHWAKTQYF.

V and J are TRBV7-9 and TRBJ1-5, with D possibly matching TRBD1 (5 bases). The CDR3 spans 15 residues. Germline assignment: CDR1 SEHNR and CDR2 FQNEAQ (reference sequence). Trimming pared 1 base from V and 7 bases from J, leaving 14 bases between. The CDR3 loop is CASSLDDRGGQPQHF. In DNA form, the CDR3 reads TGTGCCAGCAGCTTAGACGATAGGGGTGGGCAGCCCCAGCATTTT. Full variable domain (outside the CDR3, taken from reference TRBV7-9 and TRBJ1-5): DTGVSQNPRHKITKRGQNVTFRCDPISEHNRLYWYRQTLGQGPEFLTYFQNEAQLEKSRLLSDRFSAERPKGSFSTLEIQRTEQGDSAMYLCASSLDDRGGQPQHFGDGTRLSIL.